Shown below are 27 T cell receptor beta chains from a single sample sequenced in a study of T-cell memory formation after mild COVID-19. TCRdb re-derived calls from the 5' RACE reads in MiXCR, one entry per CDR3 protein. The sample holds hundreds of thousands of distinct CDR3 sequences, around 15% seen once. The sequenced material came from PBMCs or a T cell subset sorted from them (not recorded which). Receptor source: a young man who had mild COVID-19 (a few samples of this study predate the infection). Cell type and time point are not known.

This clonotype has a count of ten or more. V usage is TRBV7-9 and J usage is TRBJ1-1, with 10 bases fitting TRBD1. From germline, CDR1 is SEHNR and CDR2 FQNEAQ (reference sequence). V gave up 1 base and J gave up 2 bases; unmatched junction bases: 7. This CDR3 contains 17 residues. CDR3 protein: CASSLVGQGGINTEAFF. CDR3 sequence (DNA): TGTGCCAGCAGCTTAGTCGGACAGGGGGGAATAAACACTGAAGCTTTCTTT.

This clonotype was seen only a few times. This chain joins TRBV7-2 and TRBJ2-2; tentative D call: TRBD2 (7 bases). Germline CDR1 SGHTA, CDR2 FQGNSA. This CDR3 spans 17 amino acids. The V gene lost 5 bases and the J gene lost 4 bases, with 20 bases spanning the gap. This CDR3 is CASSQGFGGLGTGELFF. CDR3 nucleotides: TGTGCCAGCAGCCAAGGATTCGGGGGGCTGGGCACCGGGGAGCTGTTTTTT. Combining the CDR3 with reference TRBV7-2 and TRBJ2-2 gives the whole variable domain GAGVSQSPSNKVTEKGKDVELRCDPISGHTALYWYRQSLGQGLEFLIYFQGNSAPDKSGLPSDRFSAERTGGSVSTLTIQRTQQEDSAVYLCASSQGFGGLGTGELFFGEGSRLTVL.

This clonotype was seen at least ten times. The V and J genes are TRBV7-9 and TRBJ2-3, with 8 nucleotides matching TRBD2. Losses at the gene ends were 5 bases for V and 2 bases for J; bases not matched to a gene: 6. The CDR3 contains 15 residues. Germline assignment: CDR1 SEHNR and CDR2 FQNEAQ (reference sequence). The CDR3, as DNA: TGTGCCAGCAGCGCCGGGACTAGTATCACAGATACGCAGTATTTT. It yields the protein CASSAGTSITDTQYF.

On this clonotype itself: The germline gene is not matched at one end of the junction; a read error may be the cause. This chain links TRBV7-7 with TRBJ2-6, with 10 nucleotides matching TRBD1. This CDR3 has 17 residues. Looked up from germline, CDR1 is SSHAT and CDR2 is FNYEAQ (reference sequence). The DNA of the CDR3 is TGTGCTAGCAGCTTGGGACAGGGGAAAAACGGGGCCAACGTCCTGACTTTC. Amino acid sequence: CASSLGQGKNGANVLTF.

This clonotype occurred a few times. This chain uses TRBV6-2 or TRBV6-3 with TRBJ2-2, with D perhaps matching TRBD1 or TRBD2 (5 bases each). Germline V gene sequence: CDR1 MNHEY, CDR2 SVGEGT. Trimming cost V 6 bases and J 6 bases, with 11 bases left between them. This CDR3 has 13 residues. The CDR3 region is CASSHQGAGELFF. CDR3 in DNA: TGTGCCAGCAGCCACCAGGGAGCCGGGGAGCTGTTTTTT.

V and J are TRBV10-3 and TRBJ1-2; no definite D call. Germline CDR1 reads ENHRY; CDR2 reads SYGVKD. Trimming took off 3 bases at V and 10 bases at J, with 9 bases between the two ends. The CDR3 has 11 residues. The CDR3 reads CAISDGWYYTF. CDR3 DNA: TGTGCCATCAGTGATGGCTGGTACTACACCTTC.

This clonotype was seen many times. Germline is not matched at one junction end, which may reflect a read error. The chain couples TRBV11-2 to TRBJ2-2, with 8 bases aligning to TRBD1. The CDR3 contains 13 residues. CDR1 is SGHAT and CDR2 is FQNNGV in the germline V gene. The CDR3 nucleotides are TGTGCCACCTGGACAGGGAACATCGGGGAGCTGTTTTTT. It is translated as CATWTGNIGELFF.

The rearrangement uses TRBV10-1 and TRBJ2-5; D is uncertain. The CDR3 is made up of 14 amino acids. Trimming removed 5 bases from V and 0 bases from J, with 10 bases in between. Germline V gene data show CDR1 as WNHNN and CDR2 as SYGVQD (reference sequence). The CDR3 DNA is TGCGCCAGCAGTACGGGTCAAAACCAAGAGACCCAGTACTTC. Its protein product is CASSTGQNQETQYF.

This clonotype was detected ten times or more. The genes are TRBV3-1 and TRBJ1-1; 10 bases agree with TRBD1. The CDR3 spans 16 residues. V lost 4 bases and J lost 1; bases outside the gene matches: 6. Germline CDR1 LGHDT, CDR2 YNNKEL (reference sequence). The DNA of the CDR3 is TGTGCCAGCAGCCGGACAGGGGGGGTTCAGAACACTGAAGCTTTCTTT. Translating gives CASSRTGGVQNTEAFF. Supplemented by reference TRBV3-1 and TRBJ1-1, the full variable domain reads DTAVSQTPKYLVTQMGNDKSIKCEQNLGHDTMYWYKQDSKKFLKIMFSYNNKELIINETVPNRFSPKSPDKAHLNLHINSLELGDSAVYFCASSRTGGVQNTEAFFGQGTRLTVV.

J is TRBJ1-5 and V is TRBV19; 9 nucleotides align to TRBD1. Trimming removed 3 bases from V and 1 base from J; junction bases left unmatched: 4. Germline V gives CDR1 LNHDA, CDR2 SQIVND (reference sequence). The CDR3 has 16 amino acids. CDR3: CASSIGTGRSNQPQHF. The CDR3, as DNA: TGTGCCAGTAGTATTGGGACAGGGCGCAGCAATCAGCCCCAGCATTTT. Supplemented by reference TRBV19 and TRBJ1-5, the full variable domain reads DGGITQSPKYLFRKEGQNVTLSCEQNLNHDAMYWYRQDPGQGLRLIYYSQIVNDFQKGDIAEGYSVSREKKESFPLTVTSAQKNPTAFYLCASSIGTGRSNQPQHFGDGTRLSIL.

The rearrangement links TRBV3-1 to TRBJ2-1; 7 bases fit TRBD1. This CDR3 has 15 amino acids. Germline V gives CDR1 LGHDT, CDR2 YNNKEL (reference sequence). Trimming removed 4 bases from V and 2 bases from J; junction bases left unmatched: 5. CDR3 sequence (DNA): TGTGCCAGCAGCCTAGACAGGGTAGCCTACAATGAGCAGTTCTTC. It yields the protein CASSLDRVAYNEQFF.

The J gene is TRBJ2-1, the V gene TRBV10-3; D might be TRBD2 (5 bases). V lost 4 bases, J lost 8 bases, and 18 bases lay in between. The CDR3 consists of 15 residues. Germline CDR1 reads ENHRY; CDR2 reads SYGVKD. CDR3 in DNA: TGTGCCATCAGTGCCCAATCTACTAGTCGGGATGAGCAGTTCTTC. Translation: CAISAQSTSRDEQFF.

In this sample, this clonotype turned up many times. The chain carries TRBV20-1 and TRBJ2-5; D may be TRBD1 (6 bases). CDR1 is DFQATT, CDR2 SNEGSKA, per germline (reference sequence). The CDR3 sequence is 13 residues long. V was trimmed by 6 bases and J by 1 base, leaving 12 bases between them. CDR3 residues: CSAPGTSQETQYF. The CDR3 nucleotides are TGCAGTGCCCCCGGGACAAGCCAAGAGACCCAGTACTTC.

There are a few counts of this clonotype. V gene TRBV6-5 combines with J gene TRBJ2-2, with D possibly being TRBD1 or TRBD2 (6 bases each). V was clipped by 6 bases and J by 9 bases, with 14 bases between them. CDR3 length equals 13 residues. Germline CDR1 reads MNHEY; CDR2 reads SVGAGI. CDR3 loop: CASSPKGGWELFF. In DNA form, the CDR3 reads TGTGCCAGCAGCCCGAAGGGGGGTTGGGAGCTGTTTTTT.

This chain connects TRBV6-1 to TRBJ2-2, with a possible D match to TRBD1 (5 bases). Germline CDR1 MNHNS, CDR2 SASEGT. The CDR3 sequence is 14 residues long. The V end was cut by 4 bases, the J end by 5 bases, with 11 bases between. The CDR3 loop is CASSGGLETGELFF. The CDR3 coding sequence is TGTGCCAGCAGTGGGGGCCTGGAAACCGGGGAGCTGTTTTTT.

This clonotype was seen a handful of times. The chain uses TRBV5-1 and TRBJ2-5; no clear D. Germline CDR1 SGHRS, CDR2 YFSETQ. The CDR3 has 16 residues. V lost 3 bases to trimming and J lost 2 bases, with 17 bases between them. The CDR3 protein is CASSSAVLSRQETQYF. The CDR3 bases are TGCGCCAGCAGCTCGGCGGTACTATCGAGGCAAGAGACCCAGTACTTC.

In this sample, this clonotype turned up a few times. This chain uses TRBV11-1 with TRBJ2-1, with a weak D call TRBD2 (6 bases). Per the germline V gene, CDR1 is SGHAT and CDR2 is FQDESV (reference sequence). The CDR3 runs to 15 residues. The V end was cut by 5 bases, the J end by 0 bases, with 11 bases between. This chain's CDR3 is CASSPGLPSYNEQFF. The DNA of the CDR3 is TGTGCCAGCAGCCCGGGACTGCCCTCCTACAATGAGCAGTTCTTC.

This chain joins TRBV7-2 and TRBJ1-4; D is unresolved. The CDR3 sequence is 15 residues long. Germline CDR1 reads SGHTA; CDR2 reads FQGNSA. Trimming left V 0 bases short and J 6 bases short, with 11 bases between. In nucleotides, the CDR3 is TGTGCCAGCAGCTTAGCAGTGGGCTGGGATGAAAAACTGTTTTTT. It codes for CASSLAVGWDEKLFF.

The gene calls are TRBV7-9 and TRBJ1-1, with D hard to call. Germline V gene sequence: CDR1 SEHNR, CDR2 FQNEAQ (reference sequence). V gave up 5 bases and J gave up 0 bases, with 16 bases separating them. The CDR3 extends over 16 amino acids. CDR3 sequence reads: CASSEANTDLNTEAFF. CDR3 in DNA: TGTGCCAGCAGCGAAGCCAACACAGACTTGAACACTGAAGCTTTCTTT.

V gene TRBV6-5 combines with J gene TRBJ2-2, with D perhaps being TRBD1 or TRBD2 (5 bases each). V was shortened by 0 bases and J by 2 bases, with 10 bases between the two germline ends. The germline gives CDR1 MNHEY, CDR2 SVGAGI. The CDR3 runs to 16 residues. CDR3 amino acids: CASSYSGRINTGELFF. The CDR3 DNA is TGTGCCAGCAGTTACTCGGGACGGATAAACACCGGGGAGCTGTTTTTT.

This clonotype was detected a few times. The chain joins TRBV9 to TRBJ2-2, with 10 bases identical to TRBD2. J gave up 5 bases and V 1 base, and 5 bases lay outside the gene matches. This CDR3 has 16 amino acids. Germline loops: CDR1 SGDLS, CDR2 YYNGEE. The CDR3 spells CASSVPTSGVTGELFF. In DNA, the CDR3 is TGTGCCAGCAGCGTACCCACTAGCGGGGTAACCGGGGAGCTGTTTTTT.

The rearrangement joins TRBV4-2 to TRBJ1-5; D unclear. Germline-derived CDR1 and CDR2 are LGHNA and YNFKEQ. Trimming cost V 4 bases and J 4 bases, with 11 bases left between them. This CDR3 contains 14 residues. CDR3 in DNA: TGTGCCAGCAGCCCGGGTGGCCCTAATCAGCCCCAGCATTTT. Translation: CASSPGGPNQPQHF.

This clonotype has only a few counts. The chain recombines TRBV5-1 with TRBJ1-2; D is ambiguous. CDR1 is SGHRS and CDR2 is YFSETQ in the germline V gene. V was trimmed by 0 bases and J by 4 bases, leaving 13 bases between them. The CDR3 totals 15 residues. CDR3 bases: TGCGCCAGCAGCTTGGGCAGCTCTATTCCCTATGGCTACACCTTC. It encodes CASSLGSSIPYGYTF. The full variable domain, completed using reference TRBV5-1 and TRBJ1-2, is KAGVTQTPRYLIKTRGQQVTLSCSPISGHRSVSWYQQTPGQGLQFLFEYFSETQRNKGNFPGRFSGRQFSNSRSEMNVSTLELGDSALYLCASSLGSSIPYGYTFGSGTRLTVV.

This clonotype occurred a few times. The V and J genes are TRBV4-1 and TRBJ1-2, with D maybe TRBD1 (6 bases). Germline V gives CDR1 MGHRA, CDR2 YSYEKL. With 4 bases removed from V and 4 bases from J, the gap between germline ends came to 19 bases. This CDR3 is 16 amino acids long. The DNA for the CDR3 is TGCGCCAGCAGCCGGTTGGGAGGACAGACTTCCTATGGCTACACCTTC. Protein sequence: CASSRLGGQTSYGYTF.

A word on this clonotype: A read error may account for a junction end that differs from germline. CDR3 sequence reads: CASRSTGTASYTEQFF. Here the CDR3 DNA reads TGTGCCAGCAGATCAACCGGGACTGCCTCCTACACTGAGCAGTTCTTC. The chain recombines TRBV6-5 with TRBJ2-1, with a possible D match to TRBD2 (6 bases). CDR1 and CDR2 from the germline V gene are MNHEY and SVGAGI. This CDR3 has 16 residues.

This clonotype was recorded a few times. V gene TRBV20-1 combines with J gene TRBJ2-7; maybe TRBD2 (5 bases). This CDR3 has 13 residues. V lost 3 bases and J 0 bases, leaving 9 bases between the germline ends. CDR1 and CDR2 from the germline V gene are DFQATT and SNEGSKA (reference sequence). The CDR3 loop reads CSASHGDSYEQYF. CDR3 in DNA: TGCAGTGCTAGTCACGGGGACTCCTACGAGCAGTACTTC.

This chain joins TRBV12-3 or TRBV12-4 and TRBJ1-2; no definite D call. Trimming took 3 bases from V and 8 from J, leaving 13 bases between them. CDR3 size: 13 residues. This chain's CDR3 is CASSFQPSQGYTF. DNA of the CDR3: TGTGCCAGCAGTTTTCAGCCTAGTCAAGGCTACACCTTC.